Presented here are 9 T cell receptor beta chains from one specimen sequenced in a study of T-cell reconstitution after alpha-beta-depleted transplantation in children (dated by TCRdb to 2015 to 2016). Libraries were built with PCR. These reads were obtained on an Illumina HiSeq 2500. TCR library preparation used molecular barcoding, with unique molecular identifiers applied to normalize quantification of the TCRbeta repertoire. Through fastp at Q25 and MiXCR, TCRdb rebuilt clones from the public reads, retaining in-frame beta chains. Rows merge per CDR3 protein into single entries with the most common DNA and genes. The sample contains about 400,000 distinct CDR3 sequences, roughly 22% of them found a single time. The biggest ten clones account for around 4% of the sample. Here the sequenced sample was PBMCs from the stem cell graft donor, taken from the stem cell graft. The receptors shown here come from a human donor who donated a stem cell graft to a child with acute myeloid leukemia.

The chain has TRBV12-3 or TRBV12-4 and TRBJ1-5; D call uncertain. The V and J ends lost 3 bases and 3 bases respectively, with 12 bases between them. This CDR3 is 15 amino acids long. CDR3 in DNA: TGTGCCAGCAGTTTTGTCATGGGATACAATCAGCCCCAGCATTTT. Translating gives CASSFVMGYNQPQHF.

This clonotype was picked up many times. The chain carries TRBV9 and TRBJ2-7; D is ambiguous. Between the trimmed V and J ends, which lost 0 bases and 3 bases, there was a span of 7 bases. Germline lookup yields CDR1 SGDLS and CDR2 YYNGEE. The CDR3 sequence is 13 residues long. As DNA, the CDR3 is TGTGCCAGCAGCGTAGGAGCAGACTACGAGCAGTACTTC. This sequence encodes CASSVGADYEQYF.

This clonotype has more than one count but fewer than ten. The chain uses TRBV20-1 and TRBJ2-3; maybe TRBD1 (5 bases). The V end was cut by 6 bases, the J end by 2 bases, with 15 bases between. The CDR3 has 14 residues. Germline CDR1 is DFQATT and CDR2 is SNEGSKA (reference sequence). CDR3: CSASEMGLTDTQYF. CDR3 sequence (DNA): TGCAGTGCCAGCGAGATGGGGCTCACAGATACGCAGTATTTT.

This clonotype has ten or more counts. The rearrangement links TRBV12-3 or TRBV12-4 to TRBJ2-3; 9 positions match TRBD2. The CDR3 is 15 amino acids. The V segment lost 8 bases and the J segment 2 bases; nucleotides outside the gene matches: 8. The CDR3 region is CASGQTSGYTDTQYF. CDR3 DNA: TGTGCCAGCGGTCAGACTAGCGGCTACACAGATACGCAGTATTTT.

J is TRBJ2-7 and V is TRBV12-3 or TRBV12-4; 11 bases are shared with TRBD1. CDR3 size: 15 residues. J lost 3 bases, V lost 2 bases, and 3 bases had no gene match. The CDR3 sequence: CASSLKGQGVYEQYF. The CDR3 DNA follows: TGTGCCAGCAGTTTAAAGGGACAGGGGGTCTACGAGCAGTACTTC.

This clonotype was recorded once. V and J are TRBV5-1 and TRBJ2-1; D perhaps matches TRBD2 (6 bases). The V end lost 4 bases, the J end lost 9 bases, and 17 bases lay between the germline ends. CDR1 and CDR2 from the germline V gene are SGHRS and YFSETQ. There are 14 residues in the CDR3. The CDR3 sequence is CASSPALEGIEQFF. The DNA of the CDR3 is TGCGCCAGCAGCCCCGCGTTGGAGGGGATTGAGCAGTTCTTC.

J is TRBJ2-4 and V is TRBV29-1, with D maybe TRBD1 (6 bases). Trimming shortened V by 0 bases and J by 1 base, and 19 bases separated the two germline ends. This CDR3 contains 18 residues. The V gene's germline CDR1 is SQVTM and CDR2 ANQGSEA. Here the CDR3 reads CSVEDPVGAAAAKNIQYF. CDR3 nucleotide sequence: TGCAGCGTTGAAGATCCCGTGGGGGCAGCGGCGGCCAAAAACATTCAGTACTTC.

The J gene is TRBJ2-1, the V gene TRBV5-1; TRBD1 aligns across 9 bases. The ends lost 3 bases at V and 5 bases at J; junction bases unmatched: 6. The CDR3 has 15 amino acids. The V gene's germline CDR1 is SGHRS and CDR2 YFSETQ. CDR3 coding DNA: TGCGCCAGCAGCTCCTTAAGGACAGGGGACAATGAGCAGTTCTTC. Its protein is CASSSLRTGDNEQFF.

This clonotype was observed many times. Here the CDR3 reads CASSQEGPYEQYF. The CDR3 region has the DNA TGTGCCAGCAGTCAGGAGGGACCCTACGAGCAGTACTTC. V usage is TRBV25-1 and J usage is TRBJ2-7, with D possibly matching TRBD2 (6 bases). In germline, CDR1 is MGHDK, CDR2 SYGVNS. The CDR3 spans 13 residues. Deletions cut 5 bases from V and 2 bases from J, with 10 bases between.